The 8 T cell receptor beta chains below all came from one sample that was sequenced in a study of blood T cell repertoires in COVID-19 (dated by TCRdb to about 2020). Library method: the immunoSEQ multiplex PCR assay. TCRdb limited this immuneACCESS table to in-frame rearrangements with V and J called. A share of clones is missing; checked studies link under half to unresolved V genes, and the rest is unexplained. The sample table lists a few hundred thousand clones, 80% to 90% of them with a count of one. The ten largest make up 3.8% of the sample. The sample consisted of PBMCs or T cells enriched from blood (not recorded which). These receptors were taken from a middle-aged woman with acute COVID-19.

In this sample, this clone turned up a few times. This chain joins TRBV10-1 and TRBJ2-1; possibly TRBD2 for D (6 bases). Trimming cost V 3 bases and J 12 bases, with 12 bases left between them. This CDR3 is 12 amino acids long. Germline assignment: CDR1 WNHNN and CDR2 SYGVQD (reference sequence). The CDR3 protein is CASSDQYGGQFF. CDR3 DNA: TGCGCCAGCAGTGACCAATACGGGGGGCAGTTCTTC.

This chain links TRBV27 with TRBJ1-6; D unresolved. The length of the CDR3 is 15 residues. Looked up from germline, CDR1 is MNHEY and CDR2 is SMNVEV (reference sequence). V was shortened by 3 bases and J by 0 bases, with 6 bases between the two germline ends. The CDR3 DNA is TGTGCCAGCAGTTTGTCAATCTCCTATAATTCACCCCTCCACTTT. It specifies CASSLSISYNSPLHF.

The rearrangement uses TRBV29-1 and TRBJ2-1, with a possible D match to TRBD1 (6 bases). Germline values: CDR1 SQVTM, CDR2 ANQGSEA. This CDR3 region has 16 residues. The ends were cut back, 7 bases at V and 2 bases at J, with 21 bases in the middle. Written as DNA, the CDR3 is TGCAGCGGCCTGGGAATTGGTCAGGGGACCTACAATGAGCAGTTCTTC. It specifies CSGLGIGQGTYNEQFF.

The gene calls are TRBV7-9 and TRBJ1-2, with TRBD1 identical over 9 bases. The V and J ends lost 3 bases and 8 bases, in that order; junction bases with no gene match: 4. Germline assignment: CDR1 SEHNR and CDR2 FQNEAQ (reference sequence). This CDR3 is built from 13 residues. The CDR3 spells CASSFGQGRGYTF. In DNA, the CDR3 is TGTGCCAGCAGCTTCGGACAGGGGCGAGGCTACACCTTC.

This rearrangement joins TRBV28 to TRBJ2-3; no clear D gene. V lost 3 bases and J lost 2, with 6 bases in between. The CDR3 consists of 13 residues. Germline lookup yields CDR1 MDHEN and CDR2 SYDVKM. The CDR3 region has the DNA TGTGCCAGCAGTTTCACGGTCACAGATACGCAGTATTTT. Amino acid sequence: CASSFTVTDTQYF.

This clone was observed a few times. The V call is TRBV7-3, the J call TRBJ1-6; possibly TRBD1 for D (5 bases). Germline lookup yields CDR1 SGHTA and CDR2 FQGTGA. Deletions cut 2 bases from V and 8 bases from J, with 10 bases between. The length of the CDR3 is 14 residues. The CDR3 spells CASSLQGGDSPLHF. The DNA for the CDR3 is TGTGCCAGCAGCTTACAGGGTGGGGATTCACCCCTCCACTTT.

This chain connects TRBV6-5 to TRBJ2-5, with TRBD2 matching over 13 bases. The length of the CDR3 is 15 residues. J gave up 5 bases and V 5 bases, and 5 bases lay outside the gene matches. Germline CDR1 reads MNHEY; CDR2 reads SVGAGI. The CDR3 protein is CASSSGLAGAETQYF. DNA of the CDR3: TGTGCCAGCAGTAGCGGACTAGCGGGAGCGGAGACCCAGTACTTC.

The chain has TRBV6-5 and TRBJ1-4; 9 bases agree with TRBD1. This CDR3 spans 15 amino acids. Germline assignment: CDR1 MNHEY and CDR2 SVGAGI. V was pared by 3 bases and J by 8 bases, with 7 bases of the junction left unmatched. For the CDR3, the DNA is TGTGCCAGCAGTTATACCGGGACAGGGACCGAAAAACTGTTTTTT. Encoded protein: CASSYTGTGTEKLFF.